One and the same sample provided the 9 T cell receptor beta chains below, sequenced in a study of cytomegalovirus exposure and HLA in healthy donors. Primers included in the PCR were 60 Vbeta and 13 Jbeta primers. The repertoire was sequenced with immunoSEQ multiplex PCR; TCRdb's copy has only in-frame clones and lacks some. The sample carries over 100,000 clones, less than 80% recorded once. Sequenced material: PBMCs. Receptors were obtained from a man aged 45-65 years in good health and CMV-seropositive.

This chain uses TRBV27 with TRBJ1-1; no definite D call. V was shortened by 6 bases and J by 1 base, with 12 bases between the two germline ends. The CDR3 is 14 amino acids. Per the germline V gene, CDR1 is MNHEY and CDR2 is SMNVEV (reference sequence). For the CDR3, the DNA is TGTGCCAGCAGCGTGACACCCGAGAACACTGAAGCTTTCTTT. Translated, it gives CASSVTPENTEAFF.

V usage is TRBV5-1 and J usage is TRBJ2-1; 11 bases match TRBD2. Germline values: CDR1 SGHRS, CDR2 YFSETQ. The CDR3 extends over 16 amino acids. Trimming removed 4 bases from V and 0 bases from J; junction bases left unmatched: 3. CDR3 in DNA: TGCGCCAGCAGCACGGGGACTAGCGGCTCCTACAATGAGCAGTTCTTC. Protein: CASSTGTSGSYNEQFF.

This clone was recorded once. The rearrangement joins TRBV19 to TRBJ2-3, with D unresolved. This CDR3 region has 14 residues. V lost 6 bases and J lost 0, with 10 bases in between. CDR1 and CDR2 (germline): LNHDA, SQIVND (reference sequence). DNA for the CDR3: TGTGCCAGTAGGCGGTTTGGTAGCACAGATACGCAGTATTTT. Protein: CASRRFGSTDTQYF.

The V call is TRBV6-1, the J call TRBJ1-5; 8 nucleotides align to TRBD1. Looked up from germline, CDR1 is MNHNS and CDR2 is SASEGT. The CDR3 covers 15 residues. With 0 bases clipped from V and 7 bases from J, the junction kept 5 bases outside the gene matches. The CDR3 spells CASSEAAGGRQPQHF. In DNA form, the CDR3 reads TGTGCCAGCAGTGAAGCGGCAGGGGGCCGGCAGCCCCAGCATTTT.

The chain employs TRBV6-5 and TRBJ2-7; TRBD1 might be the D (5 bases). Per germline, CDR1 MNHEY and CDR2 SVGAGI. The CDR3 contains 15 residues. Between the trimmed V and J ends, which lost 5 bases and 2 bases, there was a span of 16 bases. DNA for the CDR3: TGTGCCAGCAGTAGAACTCATGCGGACACCTACGAGCAGTACTTC. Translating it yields CASSRTHADTYEQYF.

The CDR3 DNA reads as TGTGCCAGCTCACCCGGGGGGAAACTGTTTTTT. It codes for CASSPGGKLFF. This chain links TRBV18 with TRBJ1-4, with a tentative D call TRBD1 (5 bases). Germline V gene data show CDR1 as KGHSH and CDR2 as LQKENI. Trimming stripped 3 bases from V and 11 bases from J, with 7 bases between. This CDR3 comprises 11 residues.

CDR3 nucleotide sequence: TGTGCCAGCAGCTTGAGGGCCACAGGGGTGCGTCAGCCCCAGCATTTT. As protein: CASSLRATGVRQPQHF. The V call is TRBV5-5, the J call TRBJ1-5, with TRBD1 matching over 7 bases. V lost 1 base, J lost 6 bases, and 10 bases stayed unmatched. This CDR3 region has 16 residues. CDR1 is SGHKS, CDR2 YYEKEE, per germline (reference sequence).

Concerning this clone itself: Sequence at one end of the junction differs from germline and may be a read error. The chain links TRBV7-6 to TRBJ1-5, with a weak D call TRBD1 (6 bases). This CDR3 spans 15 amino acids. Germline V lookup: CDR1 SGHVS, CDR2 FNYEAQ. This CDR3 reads CASSLSSGDNQPQPF. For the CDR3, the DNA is TGTGCCAGCAGCTTAAGTAGCGGGGACAATCAGCCCCAGCCTTTT. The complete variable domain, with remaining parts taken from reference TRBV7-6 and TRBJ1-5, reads GAGVSQSPRYKVTKRGQDVALRCDPISGHVSLYWYRQALGQGPEFLTYFNYEAQQDKSGLPNDRFSAERPEGSISTLTIQRTEQRDSAMYRCASSLSSGDNQPQPFGDGTRLSIL.

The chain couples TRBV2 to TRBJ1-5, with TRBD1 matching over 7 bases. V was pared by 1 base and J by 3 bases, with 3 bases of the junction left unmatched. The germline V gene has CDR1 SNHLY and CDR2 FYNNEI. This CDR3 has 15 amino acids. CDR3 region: CASSEETGFNQPQHF. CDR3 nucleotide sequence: TGTGCCAGCAGTGAAGAGACAGGGTTCAATCAGCCCCAGCATTTT. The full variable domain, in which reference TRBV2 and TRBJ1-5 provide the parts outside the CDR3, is EPEVTQTPSHQVTQMGQEVILRCVPISNHLYFYWYRQILGQKVEFLVSFYNNEISEKSEIFDDQFSVERPDGSNFTLKIRSTKLEDSAMYFCASSEETGFNQPQHFGDGTRLSIL.